This TCR beta chain is drawn from a study of T cells expressing NK-cell markers. The CDR3 runs to 11 residues. What made the TCR beta cDNA was 5'RACE template switching with UMIs. Following a re-call of the 5' RACE reads, TCRdb has one entry per CDR3 protein and lacks DNA. The sample table sets out about half a million distinct CDR3 sequences. The TCR originated in a woman aged 45-59 years in good health. The specimen sequenced was blood T cells: a sorted CD56 or NKG2C T cell subset, CD4+ or CD8+ T cells, or bulk PBMC T cells (not recorded which). V usage is TRBV12-3 or TRBV12-4 and J usage is TRBJ2-7; without DNA, the TCRdb call of TRBD1 cannot be checked. CDR3 loop: CASTRGYEQYF.